Following are 30 T cell receptor beta chains from one sample sequenced in a study of blood T cells in healthy people across ages. A J-beta primer mix and a sample-barcoded 5' primer were used in a second PCR of about 7 to 12 cycles. TCRdb re-derived calls from the 5' RACE reads in MiXCR, one entry per CDR3 protein. The profile shows 2 million or so distinct CDR3 sequences, roughly 49% of them singletons. Sample: blood. These receptors all stem from a woman aged 40 to 49 in good health.

V usage is TRBV15 and J usage is TRBJ2-1; 7 nucleotides match TRBD1. The J call is in doubt because the DNA end fits TRBJ2-7 better. Germline lookup yields CDR1 LNHNV and CDR2 YYDKDF (reference sequence). The CDR3 totals 13 residues. Written as DNA, the CDR3 is TGTGCCACCAGCCTGGGACAGCACAATGAGCAGTACTTC. Translated, it gives CATSLGQHNEQYF.

J is TRBJ2-5 and V is TRBV6-6, with D perhaps given as TRBD1 or TRBD2 (5 bases each). The assigned J gene may be wrong: the sequence end matches TRBJ2-7 better. The germline V gene has CDR1 MNHNY and CDR2 SVGAGI (reference sequence). This CDR3 is built from 12 residues. DNA of the CDR3: TGTGCCAGCACCGGGACCTCAGGCGAGCAGTACTTC. Its protein product is CASTGTSGEQYF.

The V gene is TRBV20-1, the J gene TRBJ1-2; tentatively, D is TRBD1 (5 bases). Germline assignment: CDR1 DFQATT and CDR2 SNEGSKA (reference sequence). CDR3 length: 13 amino acids. Trimming removed 3 bases from V and 2 bases from J, with 10 bases in between. CDR3 residues: CSARGQENYGYTF. In nucleotides, the CDR3 is TGCAGTGCTAGGGGGCAAGAGAACTATGGCTACACCTTC.

This clonotype occurred a few times. This rearrangement joins TRBV11-2 to TRBJ2-7; D uncertain. With the DNA end fitting TRBJ2-5 better, the J assignment may be wrong. CDR1 is SGHAT and CDR2 is FQNNGV in the germline V gene. The CDR3 is 13 residues long. As DNA, the CDR3 is TGTGCCAGCAGCTTACAGAATTCGGTGACCCAGTACTTC. It translates to CASSLQNSVTQYF.

This clonotype occurred a few times. The chain uses TRBV9 and TRBJ1-2; TRBD1 might be the D (6 bases). Per the germline V gene, CDR1 is SGDLS and CDR2 is YYNGEE. Trimming pared 4 bases from V and 3 bases from J, leaving 16 bases between. The CDR3 is 15 amino acids. CDR3 amino acids: CASSSSGGAYYGYTF. For the CDR3, the DNA is TGTGCCAGCAGCTCCTCGGGGGGGGCCTACTATGGCTACACCTTC. Filled out from reference TRBV9 and TRBJ1-2, the complete variable domain reads DSGVTQTPKHLITATGQRVTLRCSPRSGDLSVYWYQQSLDQGLQFLIQYYNGEERAKGNILERFSAQQFPDLHSELNLSSLELGDSALYFCASSSSGGAYYGYTFGSGTRLTVV.

This clonotype was seen only a few times. The rearrangement links TRBV4-3 to TRBJ2-1, with D hard to call. The CDR3 consists of 18 residues. CDR1 and CDR2 (germline): LGHNA, YSLEER. V was clipped by 0 bases and J by 4 bases, with 19 bases between them. CDR3 coding DNA: TGCGCCAGCAGCCAAGAAAGTTCGACAACGGCCGGTTACAATGAGCAGTTCTTC. The encoded protein is CASSQESSTTAGYNEQFF.

This clonotype was counted a few times. The chain carries TRBV4-1 and TRBJ1-2; D possibly corresponds to TRBD1 (6 bases). CDR3 size: 15 residues. V dropped 1 base and J dropped 0 bases, with 9 bases sitting between them. Germline V gene data show CDR1 as MGHRA and CDR2 as YSYEKL. The DNA of the CDR3 is TGCGCCAGCAGCCAAGGACAGGCCTCTAACTATGGCTACACCTTC. Translation gives CASSQGQASNYGYTF.

V is TRBV5-5 and J is TRBJ1-4, with a weak D call TRBD1 (5 bases). CDR3 length: 15 amino acids. Germline V gene data show CDR1 as SGHKS and CDR2 as YYEKEE (reference sequence). Deletions cut 0 bases from V and 10 bases from J, with 16 bases between. CDR3 nucleotides: TGTGCCAGCAGCTTGGCGGGGCTCCGGTATGGAAAACTGTTTTTT. Amino acid sequence: CASSLAGLRYGKLFF.

This clonotype was counted between two and nine times. The rearrangement links TRBV27 to TRBJ2-7, with D possibly TRBD1 on 6 matching bases. This CDR3 has 14 amino acids. Per germline, CDR1 MNHEY and CDR2 SMNVEV (reference sequence). Between the trimmed V and J ends, which lost 5 bases and 5 bases, there was a span of 16 bases. The CDR3 spells CASSTQNRVHEQYF. The CDR3 DNA reads TGTGCCAGCAGTACGCAAAACAGGGTCCACGAGCAGTACTTC.

This chain links TRBV6-2 or TRBV6-3 with TRBJ2-5, with D possibly being TRBD2 (7 bases). Germline CDR1 MNHEY, CDR2 SVGEGT. The CDR3 is 18 residues long. V lost 2 bases and J lost 9, with 28 bases in between. The CDR3 DNA follows: TGTGCCAGCAGTTACAGTAAGGGGGGAGGGCACCATTACGGGGCCCAGTACTTC. Amino acid sequence: CASSYSKGGGHHYGAQYF.

The chain combines TRBV6-2 or TRBV6-3 with TRBJ2-7; D remains unclear. The V and J ends lost 10 bases and 2 bases respectively, with 18 bases between them. CDR1 and CDR2 from the germline V gene are MNHEY and SVGEGT. CDR3 length equals 14 residues. The CDR3 here is CATLRRYPPYEQYF. The CDR3 DNA reads TGTGCCACCCTCAGAAGGTACCCTCCCTACGAGCAGTACTTC.

This clonotype was counted a few times. The rearrangement joins TRBV11-2 to TRBJ2-7; D is undetermined. Germline values: CDR1 SGHAT, CDR2 FQNNGV. The germline V and J ends were trimmed by 6 bases and 3 bases, with 18 bases remaining between them. The length of the CDR3 is 15 residues. CDR3 sequence: CASSPTGVGDYEQYF. The CDR3 nucleotides are TGTGCCAGCAGTCCTACGGGCGTAGGAGACTACGAGCAGTACTTC.

The chain couples TRBV15 to TRBJ2-1; D may be TRBD2 (6 bases). Germline CDR1 reads LNHNV; CDR2 reads YYDKDF (reference sequence). The germline V and J ends were trimmed by 1 base and 6 bases, with 10 bases remaining between them. This CDR3 is built from 14 residues. CDR3 in amino acids: CATSRAGVLNEQFF. CDR3 DNA sequence: TGTGCCACCAGCAGAGCGGGAGTACTCAATGAGCAGTTCTTC.

This clonotype has only one observation. The chain couples TRBV6-5 to TRBJ1-2; 7 bases align to TRBD1. CDR3 length: 19 residues. Germline CDR1 and CDR2: MNHEY and SVGAGI. Germline trimming cut 2 bases from V and 4 bases from J; bases unmatched to any gene: 19. The CDR3 loop is CASSYIRPSRQGAVYGYTF. As DNA, the CDR3 is TGTGCCAGCAGTTACATTCGTCCGTCTCGACAGGGTGCCGTCTATGGCTACACCTTC.

V is TRBV5-6 and J is TRBJ2-5, with D possibly TRBD2 on 5 matching bases. The CDR3 runs 11 residues. Germline CDR1 is SGHDT and CDR2 is YYEEEE. The V and J ends lost 3 bases and 11 bases respectively, with 11 bases between them. Here the CDR3 reads CASSSEREQYF. The CDR3, as DNA: TGTGCCAGCAGCTCCGAAAGGGAGCAGTACTTC. Drawing the rest from reference TRBV5-6 and TRBJ2-5, the complete variable domain is DAGVTQSPTHLIKTRGQQVTLRCSPKSGHDTVSWYQQALGQGPQFIFQYYEEEERQRGNFPDRFSGHQFPNYSSELNVNALLLGDSALYLCASSSEREQYFGPGTRLLVL.

The chain has TRBV7-9 and TRBJ1-1; D call uncertain. Germline CDR1 is SEHNR and CDR2 is FQNEAQ (reference sequence). The V end was cut by 5 bases, the J end by 4 bases, with 14 bases between. The CDR3 length is 14 residues. CDR3 in amino acids: CASSHSGASTEAFF. In nucleotides, the CDR3 is TGTGCCAGCAGCCACTCAGGAGCGAGCACTGAAGCTTTCTTT.

The chain recombines TRBV12-3 or TRBV12-4 with TRBJ2-7; TRBD1 agrees at 7 bases. This CDR3 is built from 12 residues. The V segment lost 6 bases and the J segment 9 bases; nucleotides outside the gene matches: 8. CDR3 sequence (DNA): TGTGCCAGCAGCTACGGACAGGCACGGCAGTACTTC. Translated: CASSYGQARQYF.

Worth noting for this clonotype: A clone one base away is much larger, so this may be a read error. The rearrangement links TRBV5-1 to TRBJ2-5; either TRBD1 or TRBD2 may fit D (6 bases each). Trimming cost V 1 base and J 11 bases, with 21 bases left between them. There are 15 residues in the CDR3. Germline V gene lookup returns CDR1 SGHRS and CDR2 YFSETQ. CDR3 bases: TGCGCCAGCAGCTTGTTTGGGGGGCCGCTCGATGAGCAGTACTTC. It encodes CASSLFGGPLDEQYF. The full variable domain, completed using reference TRBV5-1 and TRBJ2-5, is KAGVTQTPRYLIKTRGQQVTLSCSPISGHRSVSWYQQTPGQGLQFLFEYFSETQRNKGNFPGRFSGRQFSNSRSEMNVSTLELGDSALYLCASSLFGGPLDEQYFGPGTRLLVL.

The chain recombines TRBV11-2 with TRBJ2-5; tentative D call: TRBD2 (5 bases). Germline V gives CDR1 SGHAT, CDR2 FQNNGV. Trimming removed 1 base from V and 9 bases from J, with 12 bases in between. The CDR3 has 13 amino acids. This CDR3 reads CASSLVSAAAQYF. The CDR3, as DNA: TGTGCCAGCAGCTTAGTTAGCGCCGCGGCCCAGTACTTC.

The rearrangement uses TRBV9 and TRBJ2-5; maybe TRBD1 (6 bases). The ends were cut back, 4 bases at V and 2 bases at J, with 15 bases in the middle. The CDR3 runs to 15 residues. Germline V gene data show CDR1 as SGDLS and CDR2 as YYNGEE. Written as DNA, the CDR3 is TGTGCCAGCAGCCCAGGGGATTCGGAACAAGAGACCCAGTACTTC. Protein sequence: CASSPGDSEQETQYF.

The chain is built from TRBV15 and TRBJ1-2; D is unresolved. V lost 0 bases and J lost 6, with 5 bases in between. The germline gives CDR1 LNHNV, CDR2 YYDKDF (reference sequence). This CDR3 is 12 amino acids long. CDR3 residues: CATSRDPDGYTF. The DNA for the CDR3 is TGTGCCACCAGCAGAGATCCTGATGGCTACACCTTC.

This clonotype was detected a few times. The chain is built from TRBV13 and TRBJ1-6; D is unresolved. This CDR3 is built from 12 residues. Trimming shortened V by 1 base and J by 8 bases, and 3 bases separated the two germline ends. Germline values: CDR1 PRHDT, CDR2 FYEKMQ (reference sequence). CDR3 sequence reads: CASSLAHSPLHF. The CDR3 nucleotides read TGTGCCAGCAGCTTAGCGCATTCACCCCTCCACTTT.

J is TRBJ2-7 and V is TRBV6-2 or TRBV6-3; D possibly corresponds to TRBD2 (5 bases). V was trimmed by 6 bases and J by 2 bases, leaving 14 bases between them. The CDR3 runs 14 residues. The germline V gene has CDR1 MNHEY and CDR2 SVGEGT. DNA for the CDR3: TGTGCCAGCAGGCCCGACAACGGGGCCTACGAGCAGTACTTC. It translates to CASRPDNGAYEQYF.

J is TRBJ1-1 and V is TRBV5-1; D possibly corresponds to TRBD1 (6 bases). Trimming left V 4 bases short and J 7 bases short, with 17 bases between. The CDR3 runs to 14 residues. CDR1 SGHRS and CDR2 YFSETQ come from the germline V gene. The CDR3 coding sequence is TGCGCCAGCAGCAATACAGGGAGGCGAGGTGAAGCTTTCTTT. It is translated as CASSNTGRRGEAFF.

This clonotype was picked up a small number of times. This chain joins TRBV6-2 or TRBV6-3 and TRBJ2-1; 9 bases line up with TRBD2. The trim removed 6 bases at V and 8 bases at J, leaving 14 bases unmatched. From germline, CDR1 is MNHEY and CDR2 SVGEGT. The CDR3 spans 16 residues. The CDR3 reads CASSLRVAGALDEQFF. The DNA of the CDR3 is TGTGCCAGCAGCTTACGTGTAGCGGGGGCTTTGGATGAGCAGTTCTTC.

This clonotype was seen a few times. The chain employs TRBV6-5 and TRBJ2-7, with D perhaps matching TRBD1 (5 bases). This CDR3 has 16 residues. V was clipped by 0 bases and J by 0 bases, with 12 bases between them. The V gene's germline CDR1 is MNHEY and CDR2 SVGAGI. The CDR3 DNA is TGTGCCAGCAGTTACTCCAGGGATTATAGCTCCTACGAGCAGTACTTC. The encoded protein is CASSYSRDYSSYEQYF.

Turning to this clonotype: A read error may produce the germline difference seen at one junction end. V gene TRBV4-3 combines with J gene TRBJ1-2; 7 nucleotides agree with TRBD1. Germline V gene sequence: CDR1 LGHNA, CDR2 YSLEER. This CDR3 comprises 17 residues. The DNA for the CDR3 is TGCACCAGCAGCCAAGATTGGTCGACAGGGATCTCCTATGGCTACACCTTC. This translates into CTSSQDWSTGISYGYTF.

The rearrangement links TRBV6-5 to TRBJ1-1, with D maybe TRBD1 (6 bases). Trimming stripped 6 bases from V and 4 bases from J, with 18 bases between. CDR3 length: 15 residues. Germline V CDR1 and CDR2: MNHEY, SVGAGI. The CDR3 protein is CASSYSTGSGTEAFF. CDR3 nucleotides: TGTGCCAGCAGCTATTCCACAGGGTCCGGCACTGAAGCTTTCTTT.

This chain connects TRBV7-2 to TRBJ1-2; TRBD1 matches 8 bases. J was trimmed by 8 bases and V by 5 bases; bases with no gene match: 7. The CDR3 has 13 residues. Germline-derived CDR1 and CDR2 are SGHTA and FQGNSA. Written as DNA, the CDR3 is TGTGCCAGCAGCGTGCAGGGGGCCCGGGGCTACACCTTC. It codes for CASSVQGARGYTF.

V and J are TRBV9 and TRBJ2-5; 12 bases are shared with TRBD2. The germline gives CDR1 SGDLS, CDR2 YYNGEE. This CDR3 has 16 amino acids. V trimming: 3 bases; J trimming: 0 bases; junction bases outside the gene matches: 3. The CDR3 is CASSETSGGYQETQYF. For the CDR3, the DNA is TGTGCCAGCAGCGAAACTAGCGGGGGGTACCAAGAGACCCAGTACTTC.